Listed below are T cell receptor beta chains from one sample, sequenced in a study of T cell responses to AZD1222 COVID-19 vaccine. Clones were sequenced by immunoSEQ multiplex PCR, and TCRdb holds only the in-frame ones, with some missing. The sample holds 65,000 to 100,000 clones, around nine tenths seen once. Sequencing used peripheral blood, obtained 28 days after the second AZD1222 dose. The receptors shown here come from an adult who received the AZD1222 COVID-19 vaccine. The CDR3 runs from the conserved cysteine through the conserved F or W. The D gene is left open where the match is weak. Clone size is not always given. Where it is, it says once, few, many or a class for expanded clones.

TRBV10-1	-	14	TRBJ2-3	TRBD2	CATRSSGSSDTQYF	TGCGCCACCCGGTCTAGCGGGAGTTCAGATACGCAGTATTTT
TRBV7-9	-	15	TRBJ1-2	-	CASSGTGEANYGYTF	TGTGCCAGCAGCGGGACGGGAGAGGCTAACTATGGCTACACCTTC
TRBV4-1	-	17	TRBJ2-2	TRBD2	CASSQDLSGRAGGELFF	TGCGCCAGCAGCCAAGATTTATCCGGGAGGGCCGGTGGGGAGCTGTTTTTT
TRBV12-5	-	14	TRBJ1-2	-	CASGPEREGYGYTF	TGTGCTAGTGGCCCAGAGAGGGAGGGGTATGGCTACACCTTC
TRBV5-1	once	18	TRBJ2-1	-	CASREIISGTLSYNEQFF	TGCGCCAGCAGGGAGATAATTAGCGGAACTCTATCCTACAATGAGCAGTTCTTC
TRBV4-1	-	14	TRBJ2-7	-	CASSQAETFYEQYF	TGCGCCAGCAGCCAGGCGGAGACTTTCTACGAGCAGTACTTC
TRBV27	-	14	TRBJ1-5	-	CASSLYGNNQPQHF	TGTGCCAGCAGTTTATACGGAAACAATCAGCCCCAGCATTTT
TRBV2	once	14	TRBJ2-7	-	CASRWERETYEQYF	TGTGCCAGCAGATGGGAACGGGAGACCTACGAGCAGTACTTC
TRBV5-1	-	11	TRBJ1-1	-	CASLDGLEAFF	TGCGCCAGCTTGGACGGGCTTGAAGCTTTCTTT
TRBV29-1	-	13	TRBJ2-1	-	CSVEQSSYNEQFF	TGCAGCGTTGAACAGAGCTCCTACAATGAGCAGTTCTTC
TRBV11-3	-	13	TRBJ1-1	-	CASSFSRDTEAFF	TGTGCCAGCAGCTTTTCCAGGGACACTGAAGCTTTCTTT
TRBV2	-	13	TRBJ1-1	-	CASSDPATSRAFF	TGTGCCAGCAGTGATCCGGCTACCAGTAGAGCTTTCTTT
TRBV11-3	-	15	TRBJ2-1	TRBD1	CASSSSGTGYNEQFF	TGTGCCAGCAGCTCATCCGGGACAGGGTACAATGAGCAGTTCTTC
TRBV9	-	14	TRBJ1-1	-	CASSVGGQGTEAFF	TGTGCCAGCAGCGTGGGCGGTCAGGGGACTGAAGCTTTCTTT
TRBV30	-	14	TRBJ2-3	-	CAWSQGFSTDTQYF	TGTGCCTGGAGTCAGGGATTCAGCACAGATACGCAGTATTTT
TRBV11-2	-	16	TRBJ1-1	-	CASSLDLYGFNTEAFF	TGTGCCAGCAGCTTAGATCTTTACGGGTTTAACACTGAAGCTTTCTTT
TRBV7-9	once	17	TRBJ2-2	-	CASTKDGLATNTGELFF	TGTGCCAGCACCAAAGACGGGTTAGCGACGAACACCGGGGAGCTGTTTTTT
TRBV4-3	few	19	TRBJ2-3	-	CASSQDLPSGSPGTDTQYF	TGCGCCAGCAGCCAAGATTTGCCAAGCGGGTCCCCGGGCACAGATACGCAGTATTTT
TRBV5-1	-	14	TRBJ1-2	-	CASSPERGTYGYTF	TGCGCCAGCAGCCCTGAAAGGGGCACCTATGGCTACACCTTC
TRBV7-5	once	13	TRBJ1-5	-	CVRSLMHHQPQHF	TGTGTCAGAAGCTTGATGCACCATCAGCCCCAGCATTTT
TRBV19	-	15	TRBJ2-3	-	CASSPLRGYTDTQYF	TGTGCCAGTAGTCCCCTGCGAGGGTACACAGATACGCAGTATTTT
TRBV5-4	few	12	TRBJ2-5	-	CASSLEGETQYF	TGTGCCAGCAGCTTGGAGGGAGAGACCCAGTACTTC
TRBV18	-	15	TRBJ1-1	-	CASSPPDIGDTEAFF	TGTGCCAGCTCACCACCGGACATTGGGGACACTGAAGCTTTCTTT
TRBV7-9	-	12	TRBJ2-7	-	CASSFTAYEQYF	TGTGCCAGCAGCTTCACGGCCTACGAGCAGTACTTC
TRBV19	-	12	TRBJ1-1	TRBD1	CASRQGITEAFF	TGTGCCAGTAGACAGGGGATTACTGAAGCTTTCTTT
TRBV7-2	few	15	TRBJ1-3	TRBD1	CASSLAGQVGNTIYF	TGTGCCAGCAGCTTAGCGGGACAGGTTGGAAACACCATATATTTT
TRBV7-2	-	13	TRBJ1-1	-	CASSLRTGTEAFF	TGTGCCAGCAGCTTGAGAACAGGGACTGAAGCTTTCTTT
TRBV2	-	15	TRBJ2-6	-	CASSDSGSGANVLTF	TGTGCCAGCAGTGATTCGGGCTCTGGGGCCAACGTCCTGACTTTC
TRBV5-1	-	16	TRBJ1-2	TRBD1	CASSSRQGIPSHGYTF	TGCGCCAGCAGCTCCCGACAGGGGATCCCAAGTCATGGCTACACCTTC
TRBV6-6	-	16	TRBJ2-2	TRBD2	CASSRGLAGVGGELFF	TGTGCCAGCAGCCGCGGACTAGCGGGAGTCGGCGGGGAGCTGTTTTTT
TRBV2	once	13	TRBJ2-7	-	CASNGVRYYEQYF	TGTGCCAGCAACGGGGTGAGGTACTACGAGCAGTACTTC
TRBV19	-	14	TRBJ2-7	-	CASQNLAIPYEQYF	TGTGCCAGCCAGAACCTAGCGATACCGTACGAGCAGTACTTC
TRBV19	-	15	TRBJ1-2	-	CASSIVPPEGYGYTF	TGTGCCAGTAGTATAGTCCCTCCTGAAGGATATGGCTACACCTTC
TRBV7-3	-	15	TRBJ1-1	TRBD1	CASSSQGQGNTEAFF	TGTGCCAGCAGCTCCCAAGGACAGGGGAACACTGAAGCTTTCTTT
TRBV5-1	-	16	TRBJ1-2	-	CASSLRYSPPRGGYTF	TGCGCCAGCAGCCTCCGATATAGTCCCCCGCGAGGTGGCTACACCTTC
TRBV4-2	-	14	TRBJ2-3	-	CASSQGEPTDTQYF	TGTGCCAGCAGCCAAGGCGAGCCCACAGATACGCAGTATTTT
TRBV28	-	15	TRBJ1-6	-	CASTSGSGYSSPLHF	TGTGCCAGCACATCGGGATCAGGGTATAGTTCACCCCTCCACTTT
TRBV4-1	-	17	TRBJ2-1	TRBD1	CASSQEDQGQGYNEQFF	TGCGCCAGCAGCCAAGAAGACCAAGGACAGGGGTACAATGAGCAGTTCTTC
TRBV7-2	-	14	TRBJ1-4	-	CASSDLRYNEKLFF	TGTGCCAGCAGCGATCTCCGCTATAATGAAAAACTGTTTTTT
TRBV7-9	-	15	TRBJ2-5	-	CASSPTTTVQETQYF	TGTGCCAGCAGCCCCACGACGACAGTTCAAGAGACCCAGTACTTC
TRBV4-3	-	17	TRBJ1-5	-	CASSQGYDRPSNQPQHF	TGCGCCAGCAGCCAAGGCTACGACAGACCTAGCAATCAGCCCCAGCATTTT